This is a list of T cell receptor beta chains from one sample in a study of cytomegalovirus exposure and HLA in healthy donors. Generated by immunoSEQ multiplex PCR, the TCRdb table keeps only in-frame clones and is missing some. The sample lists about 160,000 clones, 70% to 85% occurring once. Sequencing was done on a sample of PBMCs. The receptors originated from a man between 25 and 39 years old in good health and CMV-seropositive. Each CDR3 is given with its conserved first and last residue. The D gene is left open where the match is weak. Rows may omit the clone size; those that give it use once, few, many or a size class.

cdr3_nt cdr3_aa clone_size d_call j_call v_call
TGTGCCAGCAGGCGACCTCTCGGGAACTATGGCTACACCTTC CASRRPLGNYGYTF NA NA TRBJ1-2 TRBV14
TGTGCCAGCAGCTTGGCCTTATTTGGGACAGGGGGCACAGATACGCAGTATTTT CASSLALFGTGGTDTQYF NA TRBD1 TRBJ2-3 TRBV5-6
TGTGCCAGTAGTATGACAGCAACTAATGAAAAACTGTTTTTT CASSMTATNEKLFF NA NA TRBJ1-4 TRBV19
TGTGCCAGCAGCTTGGTGGTAGCGGCCTTCTCCTACGAGCAGTACTTC CASSLVVAAFSYEQYF NA NA TRBJ2-7 TRBV5-4
TGTGCCAGCAGTTTAAGGGGCGGGGCCTCTGGAAACACCATATATTTT CASSLRGGASGNTIYF once NA TRBJ1-3 TRBV27
TGCGCCAGCAGCCGAGGAAACCTAGCGGGGGGGGCCGCAGATACGCAGTATTTT CASSRGNLAGGAADTQYF NA TRBD2 TRBJ2-3 TRBV4-1
TGTGCCAGTAGGCGTACGGAACCTAACTATGGCCACACCTTC CASRRTEPNYGHTF once NA TRBJ1-2 TRBV19
TGTGCCAGCAGCCCTCGTACCAGGGGAACTGAAGCTTTCTTT CASSPRTRGTEAFF once NA TRBJ1-1 TRBV11-2
TGTGCCAGCAGTTTATTTGCCCGACAGCCCGGGACTAGCGGGGGGACACTCTACAATGAGCAGTTCTTC CASSLFARQPGTSGGTLYNEQFF NA TRBD2 TRBJ2-1 TRBV28
TGTGCCAGCAGTAGAAGGGACAGACAAGAGACCCAGTACTTC CASSRRDRQETQYF few TRBD1 TRBJ2-5 TRBV28
TGTGCCAGCAGCTTGAGCCCGGACAGGGGAGGAGTGGGCTACACCTTC CASSLSPDRGGVGYTF NA TRBD1 TRBJ1-2 TRBV5-5
TGTGCCAGCAGCGTAGTCCCCCCGCTAGCGGGGGGGCCACACAATGAGCAGTTCTTC CASSVVPPLAGGPHNEQFF NA TRBD2 TRBJ2-1 TRBV9
TGTGCCAGCAGTACGGTAGCGGGGGCTACCACAGATACGCAGTATTTT CASSTVAGATTDTQYF NA TRBD2 TRBJ2-3 TRBV27
TGTGCCAGCAGTAGAATAGAGTCGTTCTTC CASSRIESFF NA NA TRBJ2-1 TRBV28
TGTGCCAGCCCCGGGACTAGCGAGGGCACCGGGGAGCTGTTTTTT CASPGTSEGTGELFF NA TRBD2 TRBJ2-2 TRBV7-2
TGTGCCAGCAGCTTAAGGAGTCACACCATAAACACCGGGGAGCTGTTTTTT CASSLRSHTINTGELFF NA NA TRBJ2-2 TRBV11-1
TGTGCCAGCAGCTTGGGACTGATGAACACTGAAGCTTTCTTT CASSLGLMNTEAFF NA NA TRBJ1-1 TRBV5-6
TGTGCCAGCAGCCCTGACAGGGGTCTCTCTGAAGCTTTCTTT CASSPDRGLSEAFF NA TRBD1 TRBJ1-1 TRBV6-6
TGTGCCAGCAGTTTGGATGTCAGGAATTCACCCCTCCACTTT CASSLDVRNSPLHF few NA TRBJ1-6 TRBV28
TGTGCCAGAAGTGGGACTCCTAGCACAGATACGCAGTATTTT CARSGTPSTDTQYF NA NA TRBJ2-3 TRBV2
TGTGCCAGCAGCTTAAGCGTCGGGGAGCTGTTTTTT CASSLSVGELFF NA NA TRBJ2-2 TRBV11-3
TGTGCCAGCAGTGAGTGGGGACAGAGCACAGATACGCAGTATTTT CASSEWGQSTDTQYF NA TRBD1 TRBJ2-3 TRBV6-4
TGTGCCAGTAGTTCGGACAGAGGTAACACTGAAGCTTTCTTT CASSSDRGNTEAFF NA NA TRBJ1-1 TRBV19
TGTGCCAGCAGCCTAGCGGGGGGCCACGAGCAGTACTTC CASSLAGGHEQYF few TRBD2 TRBJ2-7 TRBV6-1
TGTGCCAGTTCCCCGTTAGCCAAAAACATTCAGTACTTC CASSPLAKNIQYF NA NA TRBJ2-4 TRBV19
TGTGCCAGCAGCTTAGCGCTGACTAGCGGGGGGGCTCGTGATACGCAGTATTTT CASSLALTSGGARDTQYF NA TRBD2 TRBJ2-3 TRBV7-2
TGCAGCGTTGCCGCAACTAATGAAAAACTGTTTTTT CSVAATNEKLFF NA NA TRBJ1-4 TRBV29-1
TGTGCCAGCAGCCGGGACAGCTACTACGAGCAGTACTTC CASSRDSYYEQYF NA TRBD1 TRBJ2-7 TRBV7-2
TGTGCCAGCAGCTTGGGGGGCGGGGGGCCGCTTGGGGAGCAGTACTTC CASSLGGGGPLGEQYF NA TRBD2 TRBJ2-7 TRBV5-5
TGTGCCAGCAGTGTGGGGACTAGCTCTATAAACACCGGGGAGCTGTTTTTT CASSVGTSSINTGELFF NA TRBD2 TRBJ2-2 TRBV6-1
TGTGCCAGCAGCTTGGTCGCAGGGGGCCCGAGGACTGAAGCTTTCTTT CASSLVAGGPRTEAFF NA TRBD1 TRBJ1-1 TRBV5-6
TGTGCCAGTAGTATGAGGGAGCGACCTGGAAACACCATATATTTT CASSMRERPGNTIYF once NA TRBJ1-3 TRBV19
TGTGCCAGCTCCACAGGTTTTTCCTACGAGCAGTACTTC CASSTGFSYEQYF NA NA TRBJ2-7 TRBV18
TGTGCCAGCAGCCACCCGCGGGGGGGCACTGAAGCTTTCTTT CASSHPRGGTEAFF NA NA TRBJ1-1 TRBV14
TGTGCCAGCGATACCTGGAGCATGAACACTGAAGCTTTCTTT CASDTWSMNTEAFF NA NA TRBJ1-1 TRBV6-1
TGTGCCAGCAGTGAGGGACAGGGGCCCCATGAGCAGTTCTTC CASSEGQGPHEQFF NA TRBD1 TRBJ2-1 TRBV6-1
TGTGCCAGCAGACACCGGGGTCTTAATTCACCCCTCCACTTT CASRHRGLNSPLHF NA NA TRBJ1-6 TRBV6-5
TGTGCCAGCAACCAGGGGTCTGGGACCGGGGAGCTGTTTTTT CASNQGSGTGELFF NA NA TRBJ2-2 TRBV6-5
TGTGCCAGTAGTACGGGACATCTATCCGGCTACACCTTC CASSTGHLSGYTF once NA TRBJ1-2 TRBV19
TGTGCCAGCAGTTTGGAAGGGGGTGGGAAAGAGACCCAGTACTTC CASSLEGGGKETQYF few NA TRBJ2-5 TRBV6-5